This TCR beta chain was observed in a study of cytomegalovirus exposure and HLA in healthy donors. Turning to this clone: The antigen is not known.

Study conclusions and caveats: In terms of immune exposure information, only CMV serostatus was available.

The germline V gene has CDR1 LNHDA and CDR2 SQIVND (reference sequence). The J segment lost 4 bases and the V segment lost 0 bases, leaving 8 bases of the junction unmatched. The CDR3 is 17 amino acids. PCR employed 60 Vbeta and 13 Jbeta primers. Measured with immunoSEQ multiplex PCR; TCRdb has only the in-frame clones, and not every one. The sample totals about 150,000 clones; its top ten clones hold under 2%. The sequenced sample consisted of PBMCs. This chain links TRBV19 with TRBJ2-1; 8 bases are a match to TRBD2. This clonotype was sampled from a woman between 45 and 65 years old in good health and CMV-seronegative. The CDR3, as DNA: TGTGCCAGTAGTATAGATAGCGGAGCGGGAGATTACAATGAGCAGTTCTTC. It translates to CASSIDSGAGDYNEQFF.